This T cell receptor (beta chain) was found in a study of human T cells and chemical hapten exposure. At the level of the study: Patients, predominantly female, presented with alopecia areata, totalis or universalis.

This clonotype was seen ten or more times. MiXCR, applied by TCRdb to the RACE reads, yields one record per CDR3 protein. The sample holds about 340,000 distinct CDR3 sequences, around 7% seen once. V lost 2 bases, J lost 3 bases, and 2 bases stayed unmatched. The CDR3 sequence is 14 residues long. From germline, CDR1 is SQVTM and CDR2 ANQGSEA. Time point noted: patch test 1, 2 weeks after DPC sensitization. The treatment here: therapeutic diphenylcyclopropenone sensitization with weekly scalp DPC. The donor pool consisted of alopecia patients aged 18 to 70 years, considered suitable for DPC. The origin of this receptor is a woman between 18 and 29 years old with alopecia areata. Some clones in this sample may be carry-over from other donors' samples. This sequence joins TRBV29-1 and TRBJ2-3, with 10 bases lining up with TRBD2. The sample here was whole blood, taken in connection with sensitization to the hapten diphenylcyclopropenone (DPC). The DNA for the CDR3 is TGCAGCGTTGAACCAGCGGGGGGGACAGATACGCAGTATTTT. Its translation is CSVEPAGGTDTQYF.